The clone carrying this T cell receptor (beta chain) was observed at least ten times. As yet, its antigen is unknown. Volunteers from a blood bank in Maryland, USA, made up the healthy controls. The V gene end was trimmed by 4 bases and the J gene end by 6 bases; junction bases not matched to a gene: 12. Germline CDR1 is SGHRS and CDR2 is YFSETQ. The CDR3 extends over 16 amino acids. TCRdb re-analysed the 5' RACE reads in MiXCR, keeping a single row per CDR3 protein. In the table there are tens of thousands of distinct CDR3 sequences, 13% to 15% of which are singletons. This entry belongs to a study of neurological immune-mediated disorders. Study conclusions and caveats: Because no CDR3 amino acid sequences were shared across subjects by expanded clones, private repertoires were suggested in all groups. HTLV-1-associated myelopathy had the most TCR clonal expansion, and multiple sclerosis had the least, less than healthy controls.

The chain has TRBV5-1 and TRBJ1-5; 8 bases map to TRBD1. This receptor was obtained from a woman aged 45 to 65 in good health. Sequenced sample: PBMCs. The DNA of the CDR3 is TGCGCCAGCAGCCCCTCCTGGACAGGGTCGGCTCAGCCCCAGCATTTT. This gives the protein CASSPSWTGSAQPQHF.